This is a list of T cell receptor beta chains from one sample in a study of long-term antiretroviral therapy in people with HIV. TCRdb's copy holds only in-frame clones and misses some; the assay was immunoSEQ multiplex PCR. Counted here are tens of thousands of clones, roughly four fifths occurring once; the ten biggest clones make up approximately 14%. The source was unsorted PBMCs, collected 0.3 years after starting antiretroviral therapy. Receptors originate from a man aged 18 to 29 with HIV. Each CDR3 is given with its conserved first and last residue. The size field is filled for only some rows; it gives once, few, many or a size class.

>.|TRBV7-2|14
CASRGSSNSYEQYF
>once|TRBV7-3|14
CASSRNSGGETQYF
>.|TRBV4-1|16
CASSQGWAGFYHEQYF
>.|TRBV6-5|12
CASSSLNQPQHF
>.|TRBV5-1|13
CASSTTPTGELFF
>.|TRBV27|15
CASRPTGGGAYGYTF
>few|TRBV14|12
CASSTDRAEQYF
>.|TRBV21-1|14
CASSGGTLSGEQYF
>once|TRBV27|14
CASRMLAGTYEQYF
>.|TRBV27|15
CASSLFQGRYNEQFF
>.|TRBV11-2|14
CASSAGGQGYEQYF
>.|TRBV7-9|14
CASSSSWEYEKLFF
>.|TRBV19|14
CASSPWGDGGGYTF
>.|TRBV21-1|16
CASKGDRGFSNQPQHF
>few|TRBV4-1|15
CASSRESSYNSPLHF
>.|TRBV2|10
CASTPNEQYF
>.|TRBV7-2|14
CASSTGGAGEKLFF
>few|TRBV6-1|15
CASSAGIDGANVLTF
>.|TRBV18|14
CASLTGRAANEQFF
>.|TRBV27|15
CASSLGTSGTYEQYF
>.|TRBV5-1|11
CASSLDDTQYF
>.|TRBV7-2|14
CASSGSVYYDTQYF
>.|TRBV9|16
CASSGRANSSYNEQFF
>.|TRBV27|13
CASSPGAGEKLFF
>.|TRBV30|14
CAWKKGNSGNTIYF
>.|TRBV9|12
CASSVVGDPQYF
>.|TRBV5-1|14
CASSLVTGGYEQYF
>.|TRBV4-2|15
CASSQEEGTPYEQYF
>.|TRBV9|15
CASSSTGYSNQPQHF
>.|TRBV28|16
CASTVTQGLVSQPQHF
>.|TRBV2|17
CASSDGTSTTYQETQYF
>.|TRBV2|14
CASRGDRVGNTIYF
>.|TRBV21-1|14
CASRRGSTNEKLFF
>.|TRBV7-2|15
CASSPQYATNEKLFF
>.|TRBV5-8|16
CASSVGLAASTDTQYF
>.|TRBV29-1|10
CSVAPDTQYF
>few|TRBV6-4|14
CASSDGQGADTQYF
>.|TRBV5-1|14
CASSLAGGTDTQYF
>few|TRBV28|13
CASSLMDGYGYTF
>.|TRBV28|15
CASKGWRVETGELFF
>.|TRBV4-2|12
CASSQDSYEQYF
>.|TRBV6-1|15
CASSRVAGGRDEQYF
>.|TRBV19|11
CASEFRDEQFF
>.|TRBV7-3|14
CASRYGTGNSPLHF
>.|TRBV6-1|11
CASSDDRMHTF